This T cell receptor (beta chain) derives from a study of blood T cell repertoires in COVID-19. Study information: Samples came from the United States, Italy and Spain, spanning acute and convalescent COVID-19.

Across fewer than 25 US areas, participants ranged in age from about 18 to 100 years. Membership in each cohort depended on participant-reported clinical history. Two negative PCRs, clearance, or symptom resolution characterized the recovered Cohort 3 donors. Method: immunoSEQ multiplex PCR; TCRdb's copy keeps in-frame clones and lacks some. The table records 150,000 or so clones, 70% to 90% of them present only once. Germline CDR1 reads MGHRA; CDR2 reads YSYEKL. The V and J ends lost 1 base and 3 bases respectively, with 12 bases between them. The CDR3 extends over 15 amino acids. This chain uses TRBV4-1 with TRBJ1-1; D might be TRBD1 (5 bases). Input material: PBMCs or T cells enriched from blood (not recorded which). This TCR came from a man between 35 and 55 years old who had recovered from COVID-19. The CDR3 nucleotides read TGCGCCAGCAGCCAAGCACCGGGAGGGGACACTGAAGCTTTCTTT. Protein product: CASSQAPGGDTEAFF.